A single sample gave rise to the 31 T cell receptor beta chains below, sequenced in a study of early T cells in non-severe SARS-CoV-2 infection. Using its own MiXCR run on the 5' RACE reads, TCRdb lists one record per CDR3 protein. The sample contains tens of thousands of distinct CDR3 sequences, 5.6% of which appear only once. Sequenced material: whole blood. The receptors stem from an adult who was a healthcare worker with PCR-confirmed SARS-CoV-2 infection or an uninfected control (not recorded which).

V usage is TRBV24-1 and J usage is TRBJ2-1; the D gene is possibly TRBD1 (5 bases). Germline V gene data show CDR1 as KGHDR and CDR2 as SFDVKD. The CDR3 contains 17 residues. Trimming stripped 3 bases from V and 3 bases from J, with 17 bases between. The CDR3 protein is CATSDTRRSGRYNEQFF. CDR3 DNA: TGTGCCACCAGTGATACACGTAGGTCAGGGCGCTACAATGAGCAGTTCTTC.

This clonotype was seen more than once but under ten times. The J gene is TRBJ1-4, the V gene TRBV12-3 or TRBV12-4; maybe TRBD1 (5 bases). Trimming cost V 3 bases and J 7 bases, with 15 bases left between them. The length of the CDR3 is 15 residues. In nucleotides, the CDR3 is TGTGCCAGCAGTTTGGAAGGGGTCAGCAGTGAAAAACTGTTTTTT. This sequence encodes CASSLEGVSSEKLFF.

The chain combines TRBV10-2 with TRBJ2-1; D call uncertain. There are 12 residues in the CDR3. The ends were cut back, 11 bases at V and 0 bases at J, with 8 bases in the middle. Germline loops: CDR1 WSHSY, CDR2 SAAADI. The CDR3: CACVNSYNEQFF. The DNA of the CDR3 is TGCGCCTGCGTTAACTCCTACAATGAGCAGTTCTTC.

This clonotype was seen many times. V gene TRBV6-2 or TRBV6-3 combines with J gene TRBJ2-7; 7 positions match TRBD2. Germline V gives CDR1 MNHEY, CDR2 SVGEGT. This CDR3 is 13 amino acids long. The junction had 1 base not matched to a gene; V was cut back by 4 bases and J by 1 base. The CDR3 protein is CASSSGGSYEQYF. CDR3 DNA sequence: TGTGCCAGCAGTTCGGGGGGATCCTACGAGCAGTACTTC.

At least ten counts were recorded for this clonotype. The V call is TRBV12-3 or TRBV12-4, the J call TRBJ2-2, with D unclear. Trimming shortened V by 6 bases and J by 2 bases, and 22 bases separated the two germline ends. CDR3 size: 18 residues. CDR3 region: CASSNRAPKSLNTGELFF. In DNA form, the CDR3 reads TGTGCCAGCAGCAACCGGGCCCCGAAATCCCTAAACACCGGGGAGCTGTTTTTT.

There are many counts of this clonotype. This rearrangement joins TRBV10-1 to TRBJ1-1; D not resolved. CDR1 and CDR2 from the germline V gene are WNHNN and SYGVQD (reference sequence). Trimming took off 6 bases at V and 3 bases at J, with 11 bases between the two ends. The CDR3 contains 13 residues. CDR3 in amino acids: CASSEGRYTEAFF. CDR3 sequence (DNA): TGCGCCAGCAGCGAAGGTCGGTACACTGAAGCTTTCTTT.

This clonotype was recorded many times. V is TRBV10-1 and J is TRBJ2-7; 7 bases agree with TRBD1. J gave up 5 bases and V 7 bases, and 11 bases lay outside the gene matches. Germline-derived CDR1 and CDR2 are WNHNN and SYGVQD (reference sequence). This CDR3 has 14 amino acids. The CDR3 coding sequence is TGCGCCAGCAATCAGGCCGACAGGGTCAACGAGCAGTACTTC. This codes for CASNQADRVNEQYF.

V and J are TRBV19 and TRBJ2-7; D is unresolved. The CDR3 runs to 15 residues. CDR1 and CDR2 from the germline V gene are LNHDA and SQIVND (reference sequence). V gave up 1 base and J gave up 0 bases, with 10 bases separating them. CDR3 bases: TGTGCCAGTAGTATAGGAGGCGGAAACTCCTACGAGCAGTACTTC. Protein: CASSIGGGNSYEQYF. Full variable domain (rest looked up from reference TRBV19 and TRBJ2-7): DGGITQSPKYLFRKEGQNVTLSCEQNLNHDAMYWYRQDPGQGLRLIYYSQIVNDFQKGDIAEGYSVSREKKESFPLTVTSAQKNPTAFYLCASSIGGGNSYEQYFGPGTRLTVT.

This CDR3 reads CASSIDRAGAQYF. The CDR3 region has the DNA TGTGCCAGTAGTATAGACCGAGCGGGAGCCCAGTATTTT. V and J are TRBV19 and TRBJ2-3, with 8 bases fitting TRBD2. The V segment lost 0 bases and the J segment 12 bases; nucleotides outside the gene matches: 5. The CDR3 extends over 13 amino acids. The germline V gene has CDR1 LNHDA and CDR2 SQIVND (reference sequence).

The sample holds many counts of this clonotype. V usage is TRBV25-1 and J usage is TRBJ2-1; 9 positions match TRBD2. CDR1 and CDR2 from the germline V gene are MGHDK and SYGVNS. The CDR3 consists of 16 residues. V was clipped by 1 base and J by 4 bases; unmatched bases: 5. The CDR3 loop is CASSELGLAPYNEQFF. The DNA for the CDR3 is TGTGCCAGCAGTGAATTGGGACTAGCCCCTTACAATGAGCAGTTCTTC.

This clonotype was counted at least ten times. The J gene is TRBJ2-1, the V gene TRBV30; D is unresolved. V shed 2 bases and J shed 3 bases, with 20 bases lying between them. The CDR3 loop spans 17 amino acids. Germline values: CDR1 GTSNPN, CDR2 SVGIG (reference sequence). The CDR3 region is CAWSPWNTQTHYNEQFF. The CDR3 region has the DNA TGTGCCTGGAGTCCTTGGAACACACAAACTCACTACAATGAGCAGTTCTTC. The full variable domain, rest sourced from reference TRBV30 and TRBJ2-1, is SQTIHQWPATLVQPVGSPLSLECTVEGTSNPNLYWYRQAAGRGLQLLFYSVGIGQISSEVPQNLSASRPQDRQFILSSKKLLLSDSGFYLCAWSPWNTQTHYNEQFFGPGTRLTVL.

This clonotype was observed at least ten times. The rearrangement uses TRBV4-1 and TRBJ2-5; no firm D call. V dropped 1 base and J dropped 3 bases, with 9 bases sitting between them. In germline, CDR1 is MGHRA, CDR2 YSYEKL. The CDR3 totals 14 residues. The CDR3 sequence: CASSQAQLEETQYF. In DNA form, the CDR3 reads TGCGCCAGCAGCCAAGCACAGTTAGAAGAGACCCAGTACTTC.

Ten or more counts support this clonotype. This rearrangement joins TRBV14 to TRBJ1-4; D not resolved. Trimming cost V 3 bases and J 12 bases, with 17 bases left between them. Germline V gene sequence: CDR1 SGHDN, CDR2 FVKESK. The CDR3 is 14 residues long. The CDR3 sequence is CASSQSSALGELFF. In DNA form, the CDR3 reads TGTGCCAGCAGCCAGTCTTCGGCGCTCGGGGAACTGTTTTTT.

This clonotype occurred many times. This chain links TRBV6-6 with TRBJ2-7; 8 bases align to TRBD2. The CDR3 totals 16 residues. J lost 3 bases, V lost 0 bases, and 7 bases had no gene match. Germline V gene sequence: CDR1 MNHNY, CDR2 SVGAGI (reference sequence). DNA of the CDR3: TGTGCCAGCAGTTACTCGCGGGGGACTAGACGCTACGAGCAGTACTTC. Protein product: CASSYSRGTRRYEQYF.

The rearrangement uses TRBV3-1 and TRBJ1-6, with D tentatively TRBD1 (5 bases). V lost 2 bases, J lost 9 bases, and 11 bases lay in between. The germline V gene has CDR1 LGHDT and CDR2 YNNKEL (reference sequence). The CDR3 runs 14 residues. The CDR3 is CASSQYNQGSPLHF. The CDR3 DNA is TGTGCCAGCAGCCAATATAATCAGGGTTCACCCCTCCACTTT.

In its sample, this clonotype was seen many times. The V and J genes are TRBV6-5 and TRBJ2-1; no clear D gene. The CDR3 consists of 12 residues. V lost 6 bases, J lost 2 bases, and 5 bases lay in between. Per the germline V gene, CDR1 is MNHEY and CDR2 is SVGAGI. DNA of the CDR3: TGTGCCAGCAGCGGGCCCTACAATGAGCAGTTCTTC. This sequence encodes CASSGPYNEQFF.

This clonotype was counted at least ten times. The CDR3 sequence: CASSKTPGLAGVRTYNEQFF. CDR3 nucleotide sequence: TGTGCCAGCAGTAAAACACCGGGACTAGCGGGAGTACGGACCTACAATGAGCAGTTCTTC. The chain recombines TRBV12-3 or TRBV12-4 with TRBJ2-1; 14 bases are shared with TRBD2. The CDR3 extends over 20 amino acids. J lost 2 bases, V lost 5 bases, and 14 bases had no gene match.

This clonotype was counted ten times or more. This chain links TRBV19 with TRBJ2-2; a possible D gene is TRBD2 (5 bases). V was pared by 3 bases and J by 7 bases, with 18 bases between. The CDR3 length is 16 residues. Germline assignment: CDR1 LNHDA and CDR2 SQIVND (reference sequence). The chain's CDR3 is CASSMERLLHSGELFF. CDR3 nucleotides: TGTGCCAGTAGTATGGAGAGACTACTACATAGCGGGGAGCTGTTTTTT.

In this sample, this clonotype turned up many times. One end of the junction does not line up with germline, which may come from a read error. The chain is built from TRBV18 and TRBJ1-5; D call uncertain. This CDR3 is 12 amino acids long. Germline V gene lookup returns CDR1 KGHSH and CDR2 LQKENI. Written as DNA, the CDR3 is TGTGCCAGCTCAACTCCCAATCAGCCCCAGCTTTTT. Translated: CASSTPNQPQLF.

This clonotype was observed at least ten times. V and J are TRBV20-1 and TRBJ1-3; possible D gene TRBD1, 6 bases. CDR1 is DFQATT and CDR2 is SNEGSKA in the germline V gene (reference sequence). The CDR3 consists of 14 residues. V was shortened by 6 bases and J by 0 bases, with 12 bases between the two germline ends. This chain's CDR3 is CSASDRHSGNTIYF. CDR3 DNA sequence: TGCAGTGCCTCGGACAGACACTCTGGAAACACCATATATTTT.

This clonotype showed up many times. This sequence joins TRBV12-3 or TRBV12-4 and TRBJ1-3; perhaps TRBD1 as D (5 bases). The CDR3 is 14 residues long. The V end was cut by 3 bases, the J end by 3 bases, with 9 bases between. CDR3 sequence reads: CASSFQGSGNTIYF. The CDR3 nucleotides read TGTGCCAGCAGTTTCCAGGGTAGTGGAAACACCATATATTTT.

This clonotype came up many times. This sequence joins TRBV11-3 and TRBJ2-1, with TRBD2 identical over 7 bases. J was trimmed by 9 bases and V by 5 bases; bases with no gene match: 7. This CDR3 has 13 amino acids. Germline V lookup: CDR1 SGHNT, CDR2 YENEEA. The CDR3: CASSAAGDSEQFF. The CDR3, as DNA: TGTGCCAGCAGCGCCGCGGGAGATTCTGAGCAGTTCTTC.

This clonotype was seen more than once but under ten times. The rearrangement uses TRBV2 and TRBJ1-5; D is undetermined. Germline CDR1 and CDR2: SNHLY and FYNNEI. The CDR3 sequence is 14 residues long. Trimming took 5 bases from V and 4 from J, leaving 12 bases between them. CDR3 DNA: TGTGCCAGCAGTAGAGGAAAGGCAAATCAGCCCCAGCATTTT. This codes for CASSRGKANQPQHF.

This clonotype was counted a few times. The rearrangement uses TRBV7-3 and TRBJ2-7; 12 bases are a match to TRBD2. Germline trimming cut 5 bases from V and 3 bases from J; bases unmatched to any gene: 5. Germline CDR1 is SGHTA and CDR2 is FQGTGA. The CDR3 loop spans 15 amino acids. The CDR3 region is CASSPTSGGFYEQYF. CDR3 DNA: TGTGCCAGCAGCCCTACTAGCGGGGGGTTCTACGAGCAGTACTTC.

This clonotype was recorded many times. The rearrangement uses TRBV5-1 and TRBJ2-5, with no clear D. Germline V gene sequence: CDR1 SGHRS, CDR2 YFSETQ. Trimming removed 4 bases at V and 1 base at J, with 8 bases between. The CDR3 totals 13 residues. CDR3 bases: TGCGCCAGCAGCAGCGTGGTCCAAGAGACCCAGTACTTC. Encoded protein: CASSSVVQETQYF.

This clonotype was found many times. The genes are TRBV6-2 or TRBV6-3 and TRBJ1-5; possible D gene TRBD1, 5 bases. In germline, CDR1 is MNHEY, CDR2 SVGEGT. This CDR3 region has 14 residues. V dropped 7 bases and J dropped 0 bases, with 10 bases sitting between them. CDR3 DNA: TGTGCCAGCAACAGGCTGGATAGCAATCAGCCCCAGCATTTT. This gives the protein CASNRLDSNQPQHF.

On this clonotype itself: This may be a read error, as it is one base from a much larger clone. The chain combines TRBV7-7 with TRBJ2-1, with unresolved D. From germline, CDR1 is SSHAT and CDR2 FNYEAQ (reference sequence). The CDR3 is 14 residues long. Trimming took off 4 bases at V and 10 bases at J, with 17 bases between the two ends. Written as DNA, the CDR3 is TGTGCCAGCAGCTCGGAGTGGGCCTCCAAAGAGCAGTTCTTC. Its protein is CASSSEWASKEQFF.

This clonotype came up many times. V and J are TRBV5-1 and TRBJ1-2, with TRBD1 identical over 10 bases. Germline V gene sequence: CDR1 SGHRS, CDR2 YFSETQ. The CDR3 runs to 15 residues. J gave up 3 bases and V 4 bases, and 6 bases lay outside the gene matches. CDR3 sequence: CASSLRTGGDYGYTF. DNA of the CDR3: TGCGCCAGCAGCCTCCGGACAGGGGGAGACTATGGCTACACCTTC.

This clonotype was counted ten times or more. J is TRBJ1-2 and V is TRBV4-1; 9 bases align to TRBD1. With 0 bases clipped from V and 4 bases from J, the junction kept 3 bases outside the gene matches. The germline CDR1 and CDR2 sequences are MGHRA and YSYEKL. The length of the CDR3 is 15 residues. Here the CDR3 reads CASSQDGTGIYGYTF. CDR3 in DNA: TGCGCCAGCAGCCAAGACGGGACAGGGATCTATGGCTACACCTTC.

Ten or more counts support this clonotype. The V gene is TRBV5-1, the J gene TRBJ2-4; D is unresolved. The CDR3 length is 16 residues. From germline, CDR1 is SGHRS and CDR2 YFSETQ. V was shortened by 1 base and J by 0 bases, with 11 bases between the two germline ends. The CDR3 DNA follows: TGCGCCAGCAGCTTGCAAGCAGATCTAGCCAAAAACATTCAGTACTTC. It is translated as CASSLQADLAKNIQYF.

This clonotype was picked up many times. The chain carries TRBV15 and TRBJ2-5, with 7 bases matching TRBD2. Germline loops: CDR1 LNHNV, CDR2 YYDKDF (reference sequence). V was pared by 1 base and J by 2 bases, with 7 bases of the junction left unmatched. The CDR3 is 16 amino acids. This CDR3 reads CATSRGMRGFQETQYF. The DNA of the CDR3 is TGTGCCACCAGCAGAGGCATGCGGGGGTTTCAAGAGACCCAGTACTTC.